The following is a T cell receptor (beta chain) sequence with its context. The antigen is unknown. The record originates from a study of monozygotic twins with inflammatory bowel disease. Eight separate reactions per sample yielded the cDNA. From its re-call of the 5' RACE reads, TCRdb lists each CDR3 protein once, without DNA. Its table lists roughly 150,000 distinct CDR3 sequences. CDR1 is ENHRY and CDR2 is SYGVKD in the germline V gene. The CDR3 is 15 amino acids. Study-level results: TCRbeta diversity (inverse Simpson) was lower in IBD patients than in healthy co-twins.

The sequence was obtained from a human donor with ulcerative colitis or Crohn's disease, or a healthy co-twin of an affected twin (not recorded which). The gene calls are TRBV10-3 and TRBJ2-1; TCRdb indicates TRBD1, and absent DNA this call remains unverified. Sequencing was performed on blood. The CDR3 loop reads CAISGTGGAYNEQFF.